This entry features one TCR beta chain sequence. The sample belongs to a study of blood T cell repertoires in COVID-19. Study-level information: Whether acute or convalescent, the COVID-19 samples came from the United States, Italy and Spain. T cells, B-cell-depleted T cells, or PBMCs supplied cDNA or gDNA.

Trimming shortened V by 3 bases and J by 4 bases, and 10 bases separated the two germline ends. This CDR3 region has 15 residues. Germline-derived CDR1 and CDR2 are MDHEN and SYDVKM. Per the study methods: Quantification of nucleated cells was approximated via reference gene primer amplification. The table came from immunoSEQ multiplex PCR; TCRdb's copy has only in-frame clones and leaves some out. V and J calls and clone size are those listed in that table; D and trimming were worked out from the DNA. The table includes about 150,000 clones, over 60% detected once. The sample was peripheral blood. This rearrangement joins TRBV28 to TRBJ1-6; no firm D call. The sequence was obtained from an elderly woman with acute or convalescent COVID-19. The chain's CDR3 is CASSLRIVYNSPLHF. CDR3 nucleotide sequence: TGTGCCAGCAGTTTGCGGATTGTGTATAATTCACCCCTCCACTTT.